This T cell receptor (beta chain) was observed in a study of T cell changes during pregnancy in multiple sclerosis. The repertoire was sequenced with immunoSEQ multiplex PCR; TCRdb's copy has only in-frame clones and lacks some. The sample records around 100,000 clones, around nine tenths being singletons. Deletions cut 3 bases from V and 1 base from J, with 10 bases between. Germline CDR1 and CDR2: MNHNS and SASEGT. The CDR3 is 14 amino acids. This sequence joins TRBV6-1 and TRBJ2-7; D is unresolved. The TCR originated in a female donor with multiple sclerosis, enrolled in a pregnancy study. Sequencing used peripheral blood, obtained in the third trimester of pregnancy. The CDR3 region has the DNA TGTGCCAGCAGTGACGAACGGTTTTCCTACGAGCAGTACTTC. Translating it yields CASSDERFSYEQYF.